This T cell receptor (beta chain) originates from a study of tumor-infiltrating lymphocytes in primary liver carcinoma. Many counts were recorded for this clonotype. The antigen remains unidentified. Germline CDR1 SGHRS, CDR2 YFSETQ. After removal of 0 bases from V and 6 bases from J, the junction contained 10 bases not matched to a gene. CDR3 length: 16 residues. General study results and limits: Overlap in tumor-adjacent and tumor-blood pairs fell below that of tumor region pairs. When set against blood, tumors had a significantly higher top-250-clone fraction (p = 0.039).

With 400 to 550 ng total RNA as template and a constant-region primer, TCR beta cDNA was made. Libraries covering TCR beta were generated through three nested multiplex PCR rounds (using a slightly modified ARM-PCR). The two initial PCR rounds, roughly 10 cycles each, used TRBV1-TRBV30 forward and C-beta reverse primers. TCRdb used MiXCR to reprocess the multiplex PCR reads, holding one entry per CDR3 protein. The sample has 40,000 or so distinct CDR3 sequences; roughly 77% are singletons. Scientists recovered RNA and DNA together from approximately 20-30 mg of unsorted bulk tissue. Patients' primary liver carcinoma was surgically resected.

This sequence joins TRBV5-1 and TRBJ2-3; 7 bases are a match to TRBD2. The sequence derives from a man between 40 and 49 years old with primary liver carcinoma and hepatitis B virus infection. Sequenced sample: tumor-adjacent normal liver tissue. CDR3 amino acids: CASSLVAGVSRDTQYF. Here the CDR3 DNA reads TGCGCCAGCAGCTTGGTTGCGGGGGTCAGTCGGGATACGCAGTATTTT.